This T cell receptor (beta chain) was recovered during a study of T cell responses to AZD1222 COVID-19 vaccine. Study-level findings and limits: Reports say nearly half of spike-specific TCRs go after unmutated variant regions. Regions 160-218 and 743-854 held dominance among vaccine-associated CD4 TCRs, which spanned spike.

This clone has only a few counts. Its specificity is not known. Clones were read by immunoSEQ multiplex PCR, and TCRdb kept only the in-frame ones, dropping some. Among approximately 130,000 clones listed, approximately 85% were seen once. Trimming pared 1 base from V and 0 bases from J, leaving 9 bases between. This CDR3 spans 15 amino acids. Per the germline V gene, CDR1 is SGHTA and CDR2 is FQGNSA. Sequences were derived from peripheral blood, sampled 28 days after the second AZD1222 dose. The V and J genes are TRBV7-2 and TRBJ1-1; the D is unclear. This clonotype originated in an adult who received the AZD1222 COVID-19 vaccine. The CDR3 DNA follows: TGTGCCAGCAGCTTAGGGTCGACACTGAACACTGAAGCTTTCTTT. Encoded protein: CASSLGSTLNTEAFF.